This is a list of T cell receptor beta chains from one sample in a study of control samples from healthy donors and cancer patients. The repertoire was sequenced with immunoSEQ multiplex PCR; TCRdb's copy has only in-frame clones and lacks some. The table includes 150,000 to 200,000 clones, 94% detected once. Sample: blood. Receptors originate from a woman aged 18-35 years in good health. CDR3s include the opening cysteine and the closing phenylalanine or tryptophan. The D gene is left open where the match is weak. Size is omitted from some rows. Given values are once, few, many or a class for expanded clones.

V	size	D	J	CDR3	DNA
TRBV5-1	once	-	TRBJ1-1	CASNKRDLKDTEAFF	TGCGCCAGCAATAAGAGGGACCTAAAGGACACTGAAGCTTTCTTT
TRBV9	once	-	TRBJ1-5	CASSVDGDWNQPQHF	TGTGCCAGCAGCGTAGACGGGGACTGGAATCAGCCCCAGCATTTT
TRBV7-9	-	TRBD1	TRBJ1-6	CASSSDRGGYNSPLHF	TGTGCCAGCAGTTCGGACAGGGGCGGATATAATTCACCCCTCCACTTT
TRBV28	-	-	TRBJ1-2	CASSFGGSSYGYTF	TGTGCCAGCAGTTTCGGGGGGTCTTCTTATGGCTACACCTTC
TRBV5-1	few	-	TRBJ2-2	CASSSEADGVGELFF	TGCGCCAGCAGCTCCGAAGCCGACGGGGTCGGGGAGCTGTTTTTT
TRBV12-3/TRBV12-4	-	TRBD1	TRBJ1-1	CASYRGPEAFF	TGTGCCAGCTACAGGGGGCCTGAAGCTTTCTTT
TRBV28	-	-	TRBJ1-2	CATTQGINYGYTF	TGTGCCACCACCCAAGGAATTAACTATGGCTACACCTTC
TRBV20-1	-	-	TRBJ1-6	CSASGGTGSPLHF	TGCAGTGCTAGTGGGGGTACGGGTTCACCCCTCCACTTT
TRBV11-2	-	TRBD2	TRBJ2-3	CASSSGLAGTDTQYF	TGTGCCAGCAGCTCGGGACTAGCGGGAACAGATACGCAGTATTTT
TRBV7-8	-	TRBD1	TRBJ1-6	CASSQTLRRQGVSILNSPLHF	TGTGCCAGCAGCCAGACTCTTCGGCGACAGGGGGTGTCTATCCTGAATTCACCCCTCCACTTT
TRBV28	-	TRBD1	TRBJ2-7	CASSLDRGQDYEQYF	TGTGCCAGCAGTTTGGACAGGGGGCAGGACTACGAGCAGTACTTC
TRBV5-1	-	-	TRBJ1-3	CASSLEGNTIYF	TGCGCCAGCAGCTTGGAGGGAAACACCATATATTTT
TRBV7-8	-	-	TRBJ1-1	CASSPKNRVQAFF	TGTGCCAGCAGCCCCAAGAACAGGGTACAAGCTTTCTTT
TRBV19	once	-	TRBJ1-1	CASSIEWGRSTEAFF	TGTGCCAGTAGTATAGAGTGGGGGAGAAGCACTGAAGCTTTCTTT
TRBV27	-	TRBD1	TRBJ2-7	CASSFIWAGQGSYEQYF	TGTGCCAGCAGTTTTATTTGGGCGGGACAGGGCTCCTACGAGCAGTACTTC
TRBV21-1	-	-	TRBJ1-5	CASSKGAETYSNQPQHF	TGTGCCAGCAGCAAAGGTGCAGAGACCTATAGCAATCAGCCCCAGCATTTT
TRBV13	-	-	TRBJ2-5	CASSSPGAGEETQYF	TGTGCCAGCAGCTCCCCTGGGGCAGGTGAAGAGACCCAGTACTTC
TRBV5-1	-	-	TRBJ2-7	CASSLDGRYEQYF	TGCGCCAGCAGCTTGGACGGCCGCTACGAGCAGTACTTC
TRBV10-1	-	-	TRBJ1-4	CASGQPNEKLFF	TGCGCCAGCGGACAGCCTAATGAAAAACTGTTTTTT
TRBV9	-	TRBD1	TRBJ1-1	CASSGGDRINEAFF	TGTGCCAGCAGCGGGGGGGACAGGATCAATGAAGCTTTCTTT
TRBV6-5	-	-	TRBJ1-2	CASRVDRRPYGYTF	TGTGCCAGCAGAGTGGACCGTAGACCCTATGGCTACACCTTC
TRBV28	-	-	TRBJ1-5	CASSWGRSSNQPQHF	TGTGCCAGCAGTTGGGGACGGTCTAGCAATCAGCCCCAGCATTTT
TRBV7-3	-	-	TRBJ1-5	CASSSGKGQPQHF	TGTGCCAGCAGCTCGGGCAAGGGCCAGCCCCAGCATTTT
TRBV5-8	-	-	TRBJ1-2	CASSLAMRDGYTF	TGTGCCAGCAGCTTGGCCATGCGGGATGGCTACACCTTC
TRBV28	-	TRBD1	TRBJ1-1	CASSSFPGRGKSEAFF	TGTGCCAGCAGTTCATTCCCCGGCAGGGGGAAGTCTGAAGCTTTCTTT
TRBV10-3	-	TRBD1	TRBJ2-5	CAISGTDRGQETQYF	TGTGCCATCAGTGGGACAGACAGGGGCCAAGAGACCCAGTACTTC
TRBV7-8	-	TRBD2	TRBJ2-3	CASSLVSSGGADTQYF	TGTGCCAGCAGCTTAGTATCTAGCGGGGGGGCAGATACGCAGTATTTT
TRBV19	-	TRBD1	TRBJ2-3	CASSIGQGAGDTQYF	TGTGCCAGTAGTATAGGACAGGGGGCTGGAGATACGCAGTATTTT
TRBV3-1/TRBV3-2	-	-	TRBJ1-2	CASSPRDGYVYGYTF	TGTGCCAGCAGCCCCCGGGACGGATACGTCTATGGCTACACCTTC
TRBV27	-	TRBD2	TRBJ2-7	CASWTLAGGSYEQYF	TGTGCCTCCTGGACCCTAGCGGGAGGTTCCTACGAGCAGTACTTC
TRBV15	-	-	TRBJ2-1	CATSRSGGGSYNEQFF	TGTGCCACCAGCCGCTCGGGGGGCGGGAGCTACAATGAGCAGTTCTTC
TRBV4-1	few	TRBD1	TRBJ1-4	CASSTRTGEEKLFF	TGCGCCAGCAGCACACGGACAGGGGAAGAAAAACTGTTTTTT
TRBV19	-	-	TRBJ2-6	CAAQRRTSGANVLTF	TGTGCCGCGCAACGGAGGACCTCTGGGGCCAACGTCCTGACTTTC
TRBV19	-	TRBD1	TRBJ1-2	CASSSTGGGGYTF	TGTGCCAGTAGTTCAACAGGGGGAGGTGGCTACACCTTC
TRBV5-1	-	-	TRBJ2-7	CASSLGLSGAYEQYF	TGCGCCAGCAGCTTAGGACTTTCCGGAGCCTACGAGCAGTACTTC
TRBV6-5	-	-	TRBJ1-3	CASSRNTIYF	TGTGCCAGCAGTCGAAACACCATATATTTT
TRBV28	-	TRBD1	TRBJ1-1	CASSLEDRLFNTEAFF	TGTGCCAGCAGTTTGGAGGACAGGCTATTCAACACTGAAGCTTTCTTT
TRBV3-1/TRBV3-2	-	-	TRBJ1-4	CASSQKVVGAEKLFF	TGTGCCAGCAGCCAGAAGGTAGTCGGGGCTGAAAAACTGTTTTTT